The 32 T cell receptor beta chains in this list originate from one sample, sequenced in a study of blood T cells in healthy people across ages. A second PCR, run for about 7 to 11 cycles, used a sample-barcoded 5' primer plus a J-beta primer mix. Each CDR3 protein is one row after TCRdb ran MiXCR on the 5' RACE reads. Altogether roughly 570,000 distinct CDR3 sequences are present, about 26% being singletons, with the ten largest covering about 18%. Input material: blood. The receptors were sampled from a woman in her 70s in good health.

This clonotype has more than one count but fewer than ten. The genes are TRBV24-1 and TRBJ2-7; tentative D call: TRBD1 (6 bases). The end of the DNA fits TRBJ2-5 better, so the J call may be wrong. Germline CDR1 is KGHDR and CDR2 is SFDVKD. This CDR3 region has 17 residues. This chain's CDR3 is CATSDFGTLGFQETQYF. Here the CDR3 DNA reads TGTGCCACCAGTGATTTTGGGACACTGGGATTCCAAGAGACCCAGTACTTC.

In its sample, this clonotype was seen a few times. The chain combines TRBV7-3 with TRBJ2-5; TRBD1 aligns across 11 bases. J gave up 0 bases and V 1 base, and 7 bases lay outside the gene matches. The germline CDR1 and CDR2 sequences are SGHTA and FQGTGA. The length of the CDR3 is 18 residues. The CDR3: CASSLMGGGQGDQETQYF. In DNA form, the CDR3 reads TGTGCCAGCAGCTTAATGGGTGGGGGACAGGGGGACCAAGAGACCCAGTACTTC.

This sequence joins TRBV6-2 or TRBV6-3 and TRBJ1-1, with 10 bases identical to TRBD1. CDR1 and CDR2 from the germline V gene are MNHEY and SVGEGT. The J segment lost 0 bases and the V segment lost 7 bases, leaving 2 bases of the junction unmatched. The CDR3 consists of 14 residues. CDR3 in DNA: TGTGCCAGCAACGACAGGGGGCTGAACACTGAAGCTTTCTTT. Protein: CASNDRGLNTEAFF.

The rearrangement links TRBV2 to TRBJ2-1; 9 bases line up with TRBD2. This CDR3 region has 15 residues. Per the germline V gene, CDR1 is SNHLY and CDR2 is FYNNEI. V gave up 7 bases and J gave up 7 bases; unmatched junction bases: 11. CDR3 region: CASTPQSGGYNEQFF. In DNA, the CDR3 is TGTGCCAGCACGCCCCAGAGCGGGGGGTATAATGAGCAGTTCTTC. Filled out from reference TRBV2 and TRBJ2-1, the complete variable domain reads EPEVTQTPSHQVTQMGQEVILRCVPISNHLYFYWYRQILGQKVEFLVSFYNNEISEKSEIFDDQFSVERPDGSNFTLKIRSTKLEDSAMYFCASTPQSGGYNEQFFGPGTRLTVL.

The CDR3, as DNA: TGTGCCAGCAGTTTGGGGCTCCATGGCTACACCTTC. It translates to CASSLGLHGYTF. The rearrangement joins TRBV12-3 or TRBV12-4 to TRBJ1-2; tentatively, D is TRBD1 (5 bases). This CDR3 has 12 amino acids. The V end was cut by 3 bases, the J end by 6 bases, with 8 bases between.

CDR3 protein: CASSYAGANTDTQYF. CDR3 in DNA: TGTGCCAGCAGTTATGCAGGGGCCAACACAGATACGCAGTATTTT. The V and J genes are TRBV6-5 and TRBJ2-3; maybe TRBD1 (6 bases). The ends were cut back, 3 bases at V and 2 bases at J, with 12 bases in the middle. The CDR3 is 15 residues long. Germline V CDR1 and CDR2: MNHEY, SVGAGI.

This sequence joins TRBV7-9 and TRBJ1-1; no reliable D call. V was clipped by 5 bases and J by 3 bases, with 7 bases between them. The CDR3 has 12 amino acids. The germline V gene encodes CDR1 SEHNR and CDR2 FQNEAQ (reference sequence). CDR3 DNA: TGTGCCAGCAGCCCCAAGGACACTGAAGCTTTCTTT. Translating gives CASSPKDTEAFF.

V is TRBV7-2 and J is TRBJ2-5; tentatively, D is TRBD2 (6 bases). This CDR3 contains 15 residues. The V and J ends lost 4 bases and 2 bases respectively, with 14 bases between them. The germline V gene has CDR1 SGHTA and CDR2 FQGNSA. As DNA, the CDR3 is TGTGCCAGCAGCTGGGGACTGTATACTCAAGAGACCCAGTACTTC. It encodes CASSWGLYTQETQYF.

This clonotype appeared a few times. This sequence joins TRBV12-3 or TRBV12-4 and TRBJ2-1; 11 nucleotides agree with TRBD2. CDR3 length equals 18 residues. The J segment lost 0 bases and the V segment lost 3 bases, leaving 7 bases of the junction unmatched. The CDR3 protein is CASSFSLAGGSSYNEQFF. Here the CDR3 DNA reads TGTGCCAGCAGTTTCAGTCTAGCGGGGGGAAGCTCCTACAATGAGCAGTTCTTC.

V and J are TRBV6-1 and TRBJ1-1; 9 nucleotides align to TRBD1. V trimming: 5 bases; J trimming: 3 bases; junction bases outside the gene matches: 4. This CDR3 is 14 amino acids long. The germline V gene has CDR1 MNHNS and CDR2 SASEGT. This chain's CDR3 is CASSTGGLDTEAFF. The DNA of the CDR3 is TGTGCCAGCAGTACAGGGGGCTTGGACACTGAAGCTTTCTTT.

The chain uses TRBV2 and TRBJ1-5; D is ambiguous. Germline-derived CDR1 and CDR2 are SNHLY and FYNNEI. This CDR3 is 13 amino acids long. Trimming removed 4 bases from V and 2 bases from J, with 6 bases in between. The CDR3 sequence is CASSGSGNQPQHF. In DNA, the CDR3 is TGTGCCAGCAGTGGAAGTGGCAATCAGCCCCAGCATTTT.

The J gene is TRBJ2-1, the V gene TRBV3-1; 8 bases match TRBD2. After removal of 5 bases from V and 5 bases from J, the junction contained 5 bases not matched to a gene. This CDR3 contains 14 residues. Germline V lookup: CDR1 LGHDT, CDR2 YNNKEL (reference sequence). CDR3: CASSAGGYDNEQFF. DNA of the CDR3: TGTGCCAGCAGCGCGGGGGGATATGACAATGAGCAGTTCTTC.

The rearrangement joins TRBV11-3 to TRBJ2-1; the D is unclear. Germline loops: CDR1 SGHNT, CDR2 YENEEA. This CDR3 has 14 amino acids. V lost 4 bases to trimming and J lost 7 bases, with 14 bases between them. As DNA, the CDR3 is TGTGCCAGCAGCTCGATGATCTCACCTAATGAGCAGTTCTTC. As protein: CASSSMISPNEQFF.

Only a few counts were recorded for this clonotype. The junction shows a germline mismatch at one end, possibly a read error. The rearrangement uses TRBV9 and TRBJ1-4, with D uncertain. The CDR3 has 13 amino acids. Germline V gives CDR1 SGDLS, CDR2 YYNGEE. The CDR3 coding sequence is TGTGCCAGCAGCGTAGCCCCTCTTGGAGGGTTGACTTTT. Protein sequence: CASSVAPLGGLTF.

The chain employs TRBV3-1 and TRBJ2-4; 7 positions agree with TRBD1. Unmatched junction bases numbered 8, after V lost 5 bases and J lost 7 bases. Germline values: CDR1 LGHDT, CDR2 YNNKEL (reference sequence). The CDR3 covers 14 residues. CDR3 DNA sequence: TGTGCCAGCAGCGATGGGACAGTCGGCAACATTCAGTACTTC. This gives the protein CASSDGTVGNIQYF.

This clonotype was seen repeatedly, ten times or more. This chain joins TRBV10-3 and TRBJ2-6, with D unclear. The CDR3 has 14 residues. Germline V gene data show CDR1 as ENHRY and CDR2 as SYGVKD. Trimming removed 11 bases from V and 0 bases from J, with 11 bases in between. DNA of the CDR3: TGTGCCTCCCTCCCCCCCTCTGGGGCCAACGTCCTGACTTTC. This codes for CASLPPSGANVLTF.

The V and J genes are TRBV21-1 and TRBJ2-4. TRBV21-1 is given as a pseudogene. This CDR3 has 16 residues. The CDR3 DNA sequence: TGTGCCAGCAGCAAAGCGCACGGGGTGGCCAAAAACATTCAGTACTTC. Its protein is CASSKAHGVAKNIQYF.

This clonotype has a handful of counts. The chain is built from TRBV5-1 and TRBJ1-1; perhaps TRBD1 as D (5 bases). The CDR3 has 14 amino acids. Germline V gene lookup returns CDR1 SGHRS and CDR2 YFSETQ. V was pared by 2 bases and J by 0 bases, with 8 bases between. This CDR3 is CASSFDSMNTEAFF. The CDR3 DNA sequence: TGCGCCAGCAGCTTCGACAGCATGAACACTGAAGCTTTCTTT.

V is TRBV14 and J is TRBJ2-4; D call uncertain. This CDR3 region has 16 residues. With 0 bases removed from V and 0 bases from J, the gap between germline ends came to 9 bases. CDR1 is SGHDN and CDR2 is FVKESK in the germline V gene. Written as DNA, the CDR3 is TGTGCCAGCAGCCAAGACGTATTGGGAGCCAAAAACATTCAGTACTTC. Protein: CASSQDVLGAKNIQYF. Full variable domain (outside the CDR3, taken from reference TRBV14 and TRBJ2-4): EAGVTQFPSHSVIEKGQTVTLRCDPISGHDNLYWYRRVMGKEIKFLLHFVKESKQDESGMPNNRFLAERTGGTYSTLKVQPAELEDSGVYFCASSQDVLGAKNIQYFGAGTRLSVL.

This clonotype showed up just a few times. The chain uses TRBV20-1 and TRBJ2-7; the match to TRBD1 covers 7 bases. The ends lost 3 bases at V and 2 bases at J; junction bases unmatched: 4. Germline values: CDR1 DFQATT, CDR2 SNEGSKA (reference sequence). The CDR3 extends over 13 amino acids. In DNA form, the CDR3 reads TGCAGTGCTAGGCCACAGGGGACCTACGAGCAGTACTTC. This translates into CSARPQGTYEQYF.

Only a few counts were recorded for this clonotype. This chain joins TRBV12-3 or TRBV12-4 and TRBJ2-1; TRBD1 is a possible D gene (6 bases). The CDR3 spans 15 residues. V dropped 6 bases and J dropped 4 bases, with 16 bases sitting between them. CDR3: CASSLQGPTYNEQFF. The CDR3 region has the DNA TGTGCCAGCAGCCTACAGGGCCCCACGTACAATGAGCAGTTCTTC.

V gene TRBV19 combines with J gene TRBJ1-6; 8 positions agree with TRBD1. Trimming at V came to 7 bases and at J to 3 bases, leaving 5 bases not matched to a gene. The CDR3 runs 15 residues. CDR1 and CDR2 (germline): LNHDA, SQIVND (reference sequence). The CDR3 is CASTTGGNYNSPLHF. The CDR3 DNA is TGTGCCAGTACCACAGGGGGGAACTATAATTCACCCCTCCACTTT.

The rearrangement uses TRBV9 and TRBJ2-2, with 7 bases that match TRBD2. Per the germline V gene, CDR1 is SGDLS and CDR2 is YYNGEE. The ends lost 10 bases at V and 0 bases at J; junction bases unmatched: 3. CDR3 length equals 13 residues. The DNA for the CDR3 is TGTGCCGGCGGGAGCGCGAACACCGGGGAGCTGTTTTTT. The encoded protein is CAGGSANTGELFF.

The chain uses TRBV20-1 and TRBJ2-5, with unresolved D. The J call may be faulty, since TRBJ2-1 better matches the DNA end. CDR1 is DFQATT and CDR2 is SNEGSKA in the germline V gene (reference sequence). The CDR3 length is 12 residues. The CDR3 region has the DNA TGCAGTGCTAGAGCGTTTGAGAATGAGCAGTTCTTC. It specifies CSARAFENEQFF.

The chain joins TRBV20-1 to TRBJ1-4, with D perhaps TRBD1 (5 bases). From germline, CDR1 is DFQATT and CDR2 SNEGSKA (reference sequence). Trimming removed 4 bases at V and 7 bases at J, with 13 bases between. The CDR3 is 13 amino acids. The CDR3: CSAKVSGGEKLFF. The DNA of the CDR3 is TGCAGTGCTAAGGTCTCGGGGGGTGAAAAACTGTTTTTT.

This rearrangement joins TRBV20-1 to TRBJ2-2; 7 bases are a match to TRBD2. Germline CDR1 is DFQATT and CDR2 is SNEGSKA (reference sequence). V lost 0 bases to trimming and J lost 4 bases; unmatched junction nucleotides: 8. CDR3 length equals 16 residues. The CDR3 region is CSARDFVGGSTGELFF. CDR3 nucleotides: TGCAGTGCTAGAGATTTCGTGGGGGGGAGCACCGGGGAGCTGTTTTTT.

This clonotype was picked up a small number of times. The rearrangement joins TRBV12-3 or TRBV12-4 to TRBJ1-2; D perhaps matches TRBD1 (6 bases). V was trimmed by 6 bases and J by 3 bases, leaving 14 bases between them. CDR3 size: 14 residues. CDR3 in DNA: TGTGCCAGCAGATCTCCGGGACACCACTATGGCTACACCTTC. Encoded protein: CASRSPGHHYGYTF.

This clonotype was observed a handful of times. This chain connects TRBV7-2 to TRBJ2-1, with D perhaps matching TRBD2 (5 bases). The end of the DNA is better explained by TRBJ2-7, so the J call may be wrong. The CDR3 runs to 13 residues. CDR1 is SGHTA, CDR2 FQGNSA, per germline. The CDR3 nucleotides read TGTGCCAGCAGCCACCGTGAGGGCTACGAGCAGTACTTC. It yields the protein CASSHREGYEQYF.

This clonotype was detected only a few times. The genes are TRBV3-1 and TRBJ2-3; 11 nucleotides align to TRBD2. J gave up 1 base and V 4 bases, and 4 bases lay outside the gene matches. The CDR3 spans 16 residues. Germline CDR1 LGHDT, CDR2 YNNKEL (reference sequence). The CDR3 loop reads CASSPQTSGGTDTQYF. The CDR3 bases are TGTGCCAGCAGCCCCCAGACTAGCGGGGGCACAGATACGCAGTATTTT.

A few counts support this clonotype. V is TRBV9 and J is TRBJ2-5, with 7 bases lining up with TRBD1. CDR1 and CDR2 (germline): SGDLS, YYNGEE. The trim removed 0 bases at V and 2 bases at J, leaving 4 bases unmatched. The CDR3 totals 15 residues. CDR3 sequence (DNA): TGTGCCAGCAGCGTAGCACCGGGACAGCAAGAGACCCAGTACTTC. It yields the protein CASSVAPGQQETQYF.

CDR3 coding DNA: TGTGCCAGCAGAACTGACTTGCAAGAGACCCAGTACTTC. This encodes CASRTDLQETQYF. The V and J genes are TRBV7-9 and TRBJ2-5, with D unclear. The V gene's germline CDR1 is SEHNR and CDR2 FQNEAQ (reference sequence). V lost 6 bases and J 2 bases, leaving 10 bases between the germline ends. The length of the CDR3 is 13 residues.

The V call is TRBV4-2, the J call TRBJ2-3; TRBD2 agrees at 8 bases. The CDR3 has 17 residues. Germline assignment: CDR1 LGHNA and CDR2 YNFKEQ. V lost 4 bases, J lost 1 base, and 10 bases stayed unmatched. The CDR3 region has the DNA TGTGCCAGCAGCCCCCGGCGGGCGGGAGGAGGCACAGATACGCAGTATTTT. The encoded protein is CASSPRRAGGGTDTQYF.